Detailed here is one T cell receptor beta chain. The data originate from a study of blood T cell repertoires in COVID-19. Authors' data handling: Estimated nucleated cell counts came from reference gene primer amplification. Repertoires were generated with immunoSEQ multiplex PCR, while TCRdb's copy carries only in-frame clones and drops some. Clone size and the V and J calls come from that table; the DNA yielded D and trimming. The sample holds under 200,000 clones, approximately 82% seen once. This CDR3 region has 15 residues. CDR1 GTSNPN and CDR2 SVGIG come from the germline V gene (reference sequence). Trimming shortened V by 0 bases and J by 3 bases, and 12 bases separated the two germline ends. Study members were between about 18 and 100 years old and lived in fewer than 30 US regions. Cohort placement rested on clinical history that participants reported themselves.

This receptor was identified in a woman aged 45-60 years who had recovered from COVID-19. Input material: PBMCs or T cells enriched from blood (not recorded which). This chain uses TRBV30 with TRBJ1-5; tentatively, D is TRBD1 (6 bases). The CDR3 protein is CAWSVGRTVNQPQHF. The CDR3 DNA reads TGTGCCTGGAGTGTTGGTAGGACAGTCAATCAGCCCCAGCATTTT.